This TCR beta chain was recovered during a study of Graves' ophthalmopathy and Graves' hyperthyroidism. Whole-study results and caveats: In blood appeared most of the expanded thyroid clonotypes whose frequency exceeded 0.001.

CDR1 and CDR2 (germline): SQVTM, ANQGSEA. V lost 8 bases and J 8 bases, leaving 16 bases between the germline ends. This CDR3 contains 12 residues. RNA transcripts yielded amplified TCR beta CDR3 regions. HTBI primers were employed in first-round RT-PCR, then a second-round multiplex PCR followed. Via MiXCR, TCRdb re-called the multiplex PCR reads, giving one row per CDR3 protein. The sample has over a million distinct CDR3 sequences; about 36% are singletons. This clonotype turned up a few times. The antigen remains undetermined. The chain recombines TRBV29-1 with TRBJ1-5; D possibly corresponds to TRBD1 (5 bases). The receptor's source is an adult man with Graves' hyperthyroidism. Sample: peripheral blood or thyroid tissue (not recorded which). In DNA form, the CDR3 reads TGCAGCTTACCAGGGTTAATGGAGCCCCAGCATTTT. Protein sequence: CSLPGLMEPQHF.